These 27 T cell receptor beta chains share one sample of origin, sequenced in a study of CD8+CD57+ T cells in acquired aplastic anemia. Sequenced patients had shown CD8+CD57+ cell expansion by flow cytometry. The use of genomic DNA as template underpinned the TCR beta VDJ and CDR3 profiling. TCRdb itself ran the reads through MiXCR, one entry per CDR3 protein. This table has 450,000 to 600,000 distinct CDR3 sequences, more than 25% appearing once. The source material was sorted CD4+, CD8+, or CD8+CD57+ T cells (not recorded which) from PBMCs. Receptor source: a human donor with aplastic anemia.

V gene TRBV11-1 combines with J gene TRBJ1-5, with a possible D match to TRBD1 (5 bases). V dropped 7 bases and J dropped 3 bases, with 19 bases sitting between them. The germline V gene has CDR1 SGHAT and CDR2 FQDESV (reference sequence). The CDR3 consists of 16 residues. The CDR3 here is CASTLSFGAVNQPQHF. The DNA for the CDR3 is TGTGCCAGCACCCTTTCCTTCGGGGCGGTCAATCAGCCCCAGCATTTT.

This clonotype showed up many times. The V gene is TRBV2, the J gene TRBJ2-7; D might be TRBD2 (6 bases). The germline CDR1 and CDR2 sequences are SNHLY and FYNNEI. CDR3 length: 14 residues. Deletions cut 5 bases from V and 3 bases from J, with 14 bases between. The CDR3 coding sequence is TGTGCCAGCAGTTTGCGGGGTCAAAGCTACGAGCAGTACTTC. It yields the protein CASSLRGQSYEQYF.

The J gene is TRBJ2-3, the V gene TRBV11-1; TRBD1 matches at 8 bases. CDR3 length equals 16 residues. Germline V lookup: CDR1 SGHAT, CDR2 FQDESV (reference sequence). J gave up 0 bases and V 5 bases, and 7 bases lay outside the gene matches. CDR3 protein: CASSPGQAPSTDTQYF. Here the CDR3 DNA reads TGTGCCAGCAGCCCGGGACAGGCCCCTAGCACAGATACGCAGTATTTT. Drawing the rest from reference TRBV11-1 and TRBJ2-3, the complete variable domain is EAEVAQSPRYKITEKSQAVAFWCDPISGHATLYWYRQILGQGPELLVQFQDESVVDDSQLPKDRFSAERLKGVDSTLKIQPAELGDSAMYLCASSPGQAPSTDTQYFGPGTRLTVL.

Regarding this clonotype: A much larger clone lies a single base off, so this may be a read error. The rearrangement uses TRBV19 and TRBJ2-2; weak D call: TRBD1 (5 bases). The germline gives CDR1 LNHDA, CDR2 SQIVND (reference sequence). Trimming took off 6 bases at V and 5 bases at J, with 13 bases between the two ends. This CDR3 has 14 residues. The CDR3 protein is CASRAGWGTGELFF. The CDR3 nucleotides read TGTGCCAGTAGAGCAGGGTGGGGAACCGGGGAGCTGTTTTTT.

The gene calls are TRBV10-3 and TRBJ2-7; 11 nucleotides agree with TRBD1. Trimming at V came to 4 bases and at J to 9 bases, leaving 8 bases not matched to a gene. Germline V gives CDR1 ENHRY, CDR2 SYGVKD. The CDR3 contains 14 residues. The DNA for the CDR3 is TGTGCCATCAGTGTAGGGACAGGGGGGCGCGTGCAGTACTTC. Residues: CAISVGTGGRVQYF.

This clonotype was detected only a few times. As DNA, the CDR3 is TGTGCCAGCAGCACCGGGTGGGTACCGAGCTCCTACGAGCAGTACTTC. It encodes CASSTGWVPSSYEQYF. This chain uses TRBV6-1 with TRBJ2-7; D remains ambiguous. The V gene's germline CDR1 is MNHNS and CDR2 SASEGT. V lost 6 bases and J lost 0, with 18 bases in between. The CDR3 totals 16 residues.

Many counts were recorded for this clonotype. CDR3 residues: CASSPGLAGGYEQYF. DNA for the CDR3: TGTGCCAGTAGTCCAGGACTAGCGGGGGGCTACGAGCAGTACTTC. This rearrangement joins TRBV19 to TRBJ2-7; 14 nucleotides align to TRBD2. V was clipped by 5 bases and J by 3 bases; unmatched bases: 3. The CDR3 covers 15 residues. Germline CDR1 and CDR2: LNHDA and SQIVND (reference sequence).

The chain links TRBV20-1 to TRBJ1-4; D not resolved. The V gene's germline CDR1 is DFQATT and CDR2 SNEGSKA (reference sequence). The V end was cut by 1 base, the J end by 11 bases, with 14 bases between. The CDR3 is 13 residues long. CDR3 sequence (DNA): TGCAGTGCTAGAGGGTCTTTGGGCTTTAAACTGTTTTTT. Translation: CSARGSLGFKLFF.

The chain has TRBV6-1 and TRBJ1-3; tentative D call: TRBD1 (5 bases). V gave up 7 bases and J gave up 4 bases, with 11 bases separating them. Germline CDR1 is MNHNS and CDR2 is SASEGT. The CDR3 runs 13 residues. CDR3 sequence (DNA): TGTGCCAGCACCTTAGGGGTCGGAAACACCATATATTTT. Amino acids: CASTLGVGNTIYF.

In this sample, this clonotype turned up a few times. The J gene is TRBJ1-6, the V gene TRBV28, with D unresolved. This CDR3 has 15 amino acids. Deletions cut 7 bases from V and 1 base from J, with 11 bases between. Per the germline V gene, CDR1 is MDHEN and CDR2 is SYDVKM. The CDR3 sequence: CASTDALSYNSPLHF. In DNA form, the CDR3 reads TGTGCCAGCACCGACGCGTTGTCCTATAATTCACCCCTCCACTTT.

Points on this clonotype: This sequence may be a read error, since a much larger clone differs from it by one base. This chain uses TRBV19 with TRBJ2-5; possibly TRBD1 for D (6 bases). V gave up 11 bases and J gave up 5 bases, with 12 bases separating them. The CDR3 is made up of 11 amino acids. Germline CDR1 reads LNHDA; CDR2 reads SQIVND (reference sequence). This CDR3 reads CAAGQSETQYF. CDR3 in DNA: TGTGCCGCAGGACAGTCGGAGACCCAGTACTTC.

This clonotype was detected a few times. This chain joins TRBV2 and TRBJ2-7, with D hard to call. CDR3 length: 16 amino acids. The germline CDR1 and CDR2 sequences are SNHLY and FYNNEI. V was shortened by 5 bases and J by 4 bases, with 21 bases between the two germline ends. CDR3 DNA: TGTGCCAGCAGTACTTTCTCAAGGAACCTTTCGTACGAGCAGTACTTC. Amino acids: CASSTFSRNLSYEQYF. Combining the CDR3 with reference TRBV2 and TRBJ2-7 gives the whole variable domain EPEVTQTPSHQVTQMGQEVILRCVPISNHLYFYWYRQILGQKVEFLVSFYNNEISEKSEIFDDQFSVERPDGSNFTLKIRSTKLEDSAMYFCASSTFSRNLSYEQYFGPGTRLTVT.

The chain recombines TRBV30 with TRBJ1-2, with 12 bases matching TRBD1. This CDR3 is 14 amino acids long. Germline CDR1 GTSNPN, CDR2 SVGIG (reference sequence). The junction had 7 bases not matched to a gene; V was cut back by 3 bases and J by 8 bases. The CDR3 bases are TGTGCCTGGAGAGGGACAGGGGGCGCGCGGGGCTACACCTTC. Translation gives CAWRGTGGARGYTF.

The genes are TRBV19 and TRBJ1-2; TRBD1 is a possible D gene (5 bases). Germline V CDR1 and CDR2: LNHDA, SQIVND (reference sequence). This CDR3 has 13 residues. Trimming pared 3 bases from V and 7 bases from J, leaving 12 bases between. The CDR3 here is CASSMLGDRGYTF. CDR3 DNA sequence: TGTGCCAGTAGTATGTTGGGGGACCGTGGCTACACCTTC.

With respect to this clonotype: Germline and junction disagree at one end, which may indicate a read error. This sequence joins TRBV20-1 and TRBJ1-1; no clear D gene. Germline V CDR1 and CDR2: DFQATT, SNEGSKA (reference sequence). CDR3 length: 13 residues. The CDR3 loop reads CSANRRPNTEASF. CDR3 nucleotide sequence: TGCAGTGCTAACCGGCGACCGAACACTGAAGCTTCCTTT.

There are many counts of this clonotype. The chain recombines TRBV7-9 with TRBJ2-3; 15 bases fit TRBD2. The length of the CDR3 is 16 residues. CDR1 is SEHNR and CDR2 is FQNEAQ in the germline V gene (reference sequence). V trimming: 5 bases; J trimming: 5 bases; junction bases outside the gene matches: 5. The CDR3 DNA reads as TGTGCCAGCAGCCCCGGACTAGCGGGAGGGGAAGATACGCAGTATTTT. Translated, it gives CASSPGLAGGEDTQYF.

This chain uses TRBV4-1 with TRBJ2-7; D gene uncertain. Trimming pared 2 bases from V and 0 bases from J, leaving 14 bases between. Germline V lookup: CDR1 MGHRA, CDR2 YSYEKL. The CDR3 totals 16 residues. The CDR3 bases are TGCGCCAGCAGCCAACCCTCCAGGCGCGGCTCCTACGAGCAGTACTTC. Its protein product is CASSQPSRRGSYEQYF.

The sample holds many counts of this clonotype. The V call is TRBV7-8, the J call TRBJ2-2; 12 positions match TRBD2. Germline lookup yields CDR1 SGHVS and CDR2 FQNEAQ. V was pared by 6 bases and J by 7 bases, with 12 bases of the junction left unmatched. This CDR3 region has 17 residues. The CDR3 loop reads CASRTTLAGGQDGELFF. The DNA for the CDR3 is TGTGCCAGCAGGACGACCCTAGCGGGGGGGCAGGACGGGGAGCTGTTTTTT.

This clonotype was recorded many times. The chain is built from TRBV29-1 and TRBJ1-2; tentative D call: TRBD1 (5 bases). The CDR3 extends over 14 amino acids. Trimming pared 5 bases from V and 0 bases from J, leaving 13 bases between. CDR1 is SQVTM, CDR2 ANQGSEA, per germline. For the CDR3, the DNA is TGCAGCGTTCGCGGGGGGGTTTCTAACTATGGCTACACCTTC. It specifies CSVRGGVSNYGYTF.

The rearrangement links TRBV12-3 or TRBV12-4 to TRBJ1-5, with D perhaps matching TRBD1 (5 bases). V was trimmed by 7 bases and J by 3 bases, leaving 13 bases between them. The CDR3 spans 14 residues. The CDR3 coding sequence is TGTGCCAGCAACCCGACAGTTCTCAATCAGCCCCAGCATTTT. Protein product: CASNPTVLNQPQHF.

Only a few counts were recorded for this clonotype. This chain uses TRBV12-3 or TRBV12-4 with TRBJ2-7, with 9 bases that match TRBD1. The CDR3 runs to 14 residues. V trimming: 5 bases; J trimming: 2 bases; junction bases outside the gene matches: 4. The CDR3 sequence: CASSLYRGPYEQYF. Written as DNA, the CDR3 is TGTGCCAGCAGTCTGTACAGGGGGCCCTACGAGCAGTACTTC.

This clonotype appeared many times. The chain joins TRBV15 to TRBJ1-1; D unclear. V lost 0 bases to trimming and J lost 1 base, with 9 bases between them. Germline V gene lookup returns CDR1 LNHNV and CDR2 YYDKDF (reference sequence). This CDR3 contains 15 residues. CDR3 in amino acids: CATSRDRTANTEAFF. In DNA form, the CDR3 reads TGTGCCACCAGCAGAGATAGGACGGCGAACACTGAAGCTTTCTTT.

CDR3 amino acids: CATSSEWGDNSPLHF. As DNA, the CDR3 is TGTGCCACCAGCAGTGAGTGGGGAGATAATTCACCCCTCCACTTT. The chain combines TRBV15 with TRBJ1-6; D is uncertain. There are 15 residues in the CDR3. V was clipped by 3 bases and J by 5 bases, with 11 bases between them. Germline V gives CDR1 LNHNV, CDR2 YYDKDF (reference sequence).

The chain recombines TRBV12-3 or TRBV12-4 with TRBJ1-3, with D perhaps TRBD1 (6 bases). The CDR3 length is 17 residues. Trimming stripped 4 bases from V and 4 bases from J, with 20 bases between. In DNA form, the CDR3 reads TGTGCCAGCAGTTCCCTCGGACAGTCAACGGTAGGAAACACCATATATTTT. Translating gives CASSSLGQSTVGNTIYF.

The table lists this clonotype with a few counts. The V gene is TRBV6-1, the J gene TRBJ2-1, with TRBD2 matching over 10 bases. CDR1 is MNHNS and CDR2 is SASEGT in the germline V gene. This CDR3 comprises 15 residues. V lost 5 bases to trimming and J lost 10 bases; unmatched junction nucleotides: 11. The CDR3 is CASSRSSGGYSEQFF. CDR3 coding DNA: TGTGCCAGCAGTAGATCTAGCGGGGGCTACAGCGAGCAGTTCTTC.

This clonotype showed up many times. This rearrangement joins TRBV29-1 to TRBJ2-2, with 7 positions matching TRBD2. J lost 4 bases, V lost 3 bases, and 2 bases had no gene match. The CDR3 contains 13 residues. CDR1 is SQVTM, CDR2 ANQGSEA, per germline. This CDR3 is CSVDGGGTGELFF. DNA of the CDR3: TGCAGCGTTGACGGCGGGGGCACCGGGGAGCTGTTTTTT.

The CDR3 protein is CASSSGRTAFF. Written as DNA, the CDR3 is TGTGCCAGCAGCTCGGGCCGGACCGCGTTCTTC. This chain connects TRBV11-2 to TRBJ2-1, with unresolved D. Trimming stripped 4 bases from V and 15 bases from J, with 13 bases between. The germline V gene has CDR1 SGHAT and CDR2 FQNNGV. This CDR3 region has 11 residues.